The entry that follows covers one T cell receptor beta chain sequence. Libraries were prepared by immunoSEQ multiplex PCR; TCRdb keeps only in-frame clonotypes and omits some of them. The sample contains just over 300,000 clones, 70% to 90% of which appear only once. This CDR3 is built from 13 residues. CDR1 is SEHNR, CDR2 FQNEAQ, per germline (reference sequence). The V end was cut by 5 bases, the J end by 8 bases, with 15 bases between. This entry comes from a study of blood T cell repertoires in COVID-19. The TCR originated in a young man who had recovered from COVID-19. The chain recombines TRBV7-9 with TRBJ1-1; no clear D. Sequencing used PBMCs or T cells enriched from blood (not recorded which). For the CDR3, the DNA is TGTGCCAGCAGCGGCACTAGGGTCGCAGAAGCTTTCTTT. This sequence encodes CASSGTRVAEAFF.